The rows below give T cell receptor beta chains drawn from one sample of a study of blood T cell repertoires in COVID-19. The method was immunoSEQ multiplex PCR; TCRdb's version includes in-frame clones alone and lacks a portion of them. The sample yields some 180,000 clones, 75% to 90% seen once. Sequenced: peripheral blood. These receptors were taken from a woman aged 60 to 75 with acute or convalescent COVID-19. Both conserved end residues are part of each CDR3. A D gene is named only where the DNA matches it firmly. Not all rows give a size; the values are once, few, many and, for expanded clones, a class.

J: TRBJ2-5; V: TRBV6-5; D: TRBD1; size: once; DNA: TGTGCCAGCAGTTACGACAGGGTGGTAGGAGAGACCCAGTACTTC; CDR3: CASSYDRVVGETQYF
J: TRBJ2-3; V: TRBV7-3; D: TRBD1; size: .; DNA: TGTGCCAGCAGCTTAAGGCAGGGGGCAGATACGCAGTATTTT; CDR3: CASSLRQGADTQYF
J: TRBJ2-1; V: TRBV6-5; D: .; size: .; DNA: TGTGCCAGCAGCCCCGTGGAGAGGCCCTACAATGAGCAGTTCTTC; CDR3: CASSPVERPYNEQFF
J: TRBJ1-2; V: TRBV30; D: .; size: .; DNA: TGTGCCTGGAGTCGTGGCAGGGGAGCCCTCTATGGCTACACCTTC; CDR3: CAWSRGRGALYGYTF
J: TRBJ2-7; V: TRBV5-1; D: TRBD2; size: .; DNA: TGCGCCAGCAGCTTGAACGGGAGGGCCTTAGGGGAGCAGTACTTC; CDR3: CASSLNGRALGEQYF
J: TRBJ1-2; V: TRBV5-1; D: .; size: once; DNA: TGCGCCAGCAGCTTGGAATCCACAGTACAAGCTAACTATGGCTACACCTTC; CDR3: CASSLESTVQANYGYTF
J: TRBJ1-1; V: TRBV10-1; D: .; size: .; DNA: TGCGCCAGCAGTGATCGCGGTCCCACTGAAGCTTTCTTT; CDR3: CASSDRGPTEAFF
J: TRBJ1-3; V: TRBV7-9; D: .; size: few; DNA: TGTGCCAGCAGCTTACAGGTCAAACCCATATATTTT; CDR3: CASSLQVKPIYF
J: TRBJ2-1; V: TRBV3-1/TRBV3-2; D: TRBD1; size: .; DNA: TGTGCCAGCTCGTGGACAGGGAATGAGCAGTTCTTC; CDR3: CASSWTGNEQFF
J: TRBJ2-2; V: TRBV6-5; D: .; size: .; DNA: TGTGCCAGCAGTTACTTACAGGGCACCGGGGAGCTGTTTTTT; CDR3: CASSYLQGTGELFF
J: TRBJ1-2; V: TRBV28; D: .; size: .; DNA: TGTGCCAGCAGGGGGCAGGGGCCTTCTAACTATGGCTACACCTTC; CDR3: CASRGQGPSNYGYTF
J: TRBJ1-1; V: TRBV28; D: .; size: .; DNA: TGTGCCAGCAGTTCTCCCCCAGGGACTGAAGCTTTCTTT; CDR3: CASSSPPGTEAFF
J: TRBJ1-2; V: TRBV5-1; D: .; size: few; DNA: TGCGCCAGCAGCTTGGCCCCGGAGGGGTATGGCTACACCTTC; CDR3: CASSLAPEGYGYTF
J: TRBJ2-7; V: TRBV15; D: TRBD2; size: .; DNA: TGTGCCACCAGCAGAGATAGAAGCGGGAACTCCTACGAGCAGTACTTC; CDR3: CATSRDRSGNSYEQYF
J: TRBJ2-1; V: TRBV19; D: .; size: .; DNA: TGTGCCAGTAGTATAGGAAGGAGGGGACTCTCCTACAATGAGCAGTTCTTC; CDR3: CASSIGRRGLSYNEQFF
J: TRBJ1-5; V: TRBV24-1; D: .; size: .; DNA: TGTGCCACCAGTGACGACCCCGGGAGGGCCGGCAATCAGCCCCAGCATTTT; CDR3: CATSDDPGRAGNQPQHF
J: TRBJ1-2; V: TRBV18; D: .; size: .; DNA: TGTGCCAGCTCACCCGAATCAGGCTATGGCTACACCTTC; CDR3: CASSPESGYGYTF